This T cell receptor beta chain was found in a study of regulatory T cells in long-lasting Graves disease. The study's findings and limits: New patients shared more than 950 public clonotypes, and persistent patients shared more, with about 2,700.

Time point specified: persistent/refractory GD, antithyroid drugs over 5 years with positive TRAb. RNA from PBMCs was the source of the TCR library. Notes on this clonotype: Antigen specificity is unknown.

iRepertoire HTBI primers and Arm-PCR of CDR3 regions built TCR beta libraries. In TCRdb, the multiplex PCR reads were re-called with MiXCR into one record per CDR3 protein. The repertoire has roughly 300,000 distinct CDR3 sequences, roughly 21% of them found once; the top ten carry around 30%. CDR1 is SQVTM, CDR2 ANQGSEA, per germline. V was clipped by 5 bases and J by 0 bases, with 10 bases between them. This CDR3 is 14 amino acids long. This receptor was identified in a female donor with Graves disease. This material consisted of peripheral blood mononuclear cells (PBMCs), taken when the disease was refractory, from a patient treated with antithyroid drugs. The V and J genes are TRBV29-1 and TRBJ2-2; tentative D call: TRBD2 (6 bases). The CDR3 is CSVWGLSNTGELFF. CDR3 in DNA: TGCAGCGTTTGGGGACTCTCGAACACCGGGGAGCTGTTTTTT.